These 20 T cell receptor beta chains originate from one sample sequenced in a study of blood T cell repertoires in COVID-19. Profiling relied on immunoSEQ multiplex PCR, and the TCRdb table lists in-frame clones only, not all of them. This sample has roughly 220,000 clones, with 85% to 90% found just once. The sample was peripheral blood. These receptors were taken from a man older than 75 with acute or convalescent COVID-19.

V usage is TRBV28 and J usage is TRBJ1-1; 9 nucleotides line up with TRBD1. The trim removed 6 bases at V and 4 bases at J, leaving 12 bases unmatched. Germline V gene sequence: CDR1 MDHEN, CDR2 SYDVKM. The CDR3 length is 16 residues. The CDR3 coding sequence is TGTGCCAGCAGCCGTGGGCTCGGGACAGGGACCACTGAAGCTTTCTTT. This translates into CASSRGLGTGTTEAFF.

The chain has TRBV5-1 and TRBJ1-2, with TRBD1 matching 9 bases. V lost 6 bases and J lost 4; bases outside the gene matches: 7. The CDR3 is 14 residues long. CDR1 and CDR2 from the germline V gene are SGHRS and YFSETQ. The CDR3 here is CASTQQGASYGYTF. CDR3 bases: TGCGCCAGCACTCAACAGGGGGCGTCCTATGGCTACACCTTC.

V and J are TRBV28 and TRBJ2-7, with D possibly matching TRBD2 (5 bases). The CDR3 loop spans 17 amino acids. Trimming pared 0 bases from V and 0 bases from J, leaving 15 bases between. Germline assignment: CDR1 MDHEN and CDR2 SYDVKM. The CDR3 loop reads CASSLWVARGSSYEQYF. The CDR3, as DNA: TGTGCCAGCAGTTTATGGGTGGCCAGAGGGAGCTCCTACGAGCAGTACTTC.

J is TRBJ2-7 and V is TRBV11-3, with D perhaps matching TRBD2 (5 bases). Germline loops: CDR1 SGHNT, CDR2 YENEEA. V gave up 3 bases and J gave up 6 bases, with 12 bases separating them. The CDR3 runs to 13 residues. The CDR3 sequence is CASSFGVGSEQYV. The CDR3 bases are TGTGCCAGCAGCTTCGGGGTGGGGAGCGAGCAGTACGTC.

The chain has TRBV5-1 and TRBJ1-4; 7 positions match TRBD1. Germline trimming cut 0 bases from V and 4 bases from J; bases unmatched to any gene: 6. CDR3 length equals 16 residues. The germline V gene encodes CDR1 SGHRS and CDR2 YFSETQ. CDR3 in amino acids: CASSLGAAGGNEKLFF. The DNA of the CDR3 is TGCGCCAGCAGCTTGGGGGCGGCAGGGGGTAATGAAAAACTGTTTTTT.

The chain employs TRBV7-3 and TRBJ2-5; TRBD1 might be the D (6 bases). The V end was cut by 3 bases, the J end by 2 bases, with 7 bases between. CDR1 and CDR2 (germline): SGHTA, FQGTGA. This CDR3 region has 13 residues. The CDR3 here is CASSFGTQETQYF. The CDR3 coding sequence is TGTGCCAGCAGCTTCGGGACACAAGAGACCCAGTACTTC.

The V gene is TRBV27, the J gene TRBJ1-5; maybe TRBD1 (5 bases). The CDR3 totals 17 residues. The V end lost 5 bases, the J end lost 0 bases, and 17 bases lay between the germline ends. Germline V gives CDR1 MNHEY, CDR2 SMNVEV (reference sequence). CDR3 amino acids: CASSPGRTIYSNQPQHF. Written as DNA, the CDR3 is TGTGCCAGCAGTCCAGGGCGGACCATTTATAGCAATCAGCCCCAGCATTTT.

The rearrangement joins TRBV10-1 to TRBJ1-2; tentative D call: TRBD1 (5 bases). Trimming pared 3 bases from V and 5 bases from J, leaving 10 bases between. The germline CDR1 and CDR2 sequences are WNHNN and SYGVQD (reference sequence). The CDR3 consists of 13 residues. In DNA, the CDR3 is TGCGCCAGCAGTGACACGACAGCATATGGCTACACCTTC. It yields the protein CASSDTTAYGYTF.

The V gene is TRBV7-9, the J gene TRBJ2-7; perhaps TRBD2 as D (5 bases). CDR3 length: 11 amino acids. V was clipped by 5 bases and J by 3 bases, with 5 bases between them. Germline values: CDR1 SEHNR, CDR2 FQNEAQ (reference sequence). The CDR3 sequence is CASSRDYEQYF. The DNA for the CDR3 is TGTGCCAGCAGCCGGGACTACGAGCAGTACTTC.

The chain carries TRBV29-1 and TRBJ2-3; 7 bases agree with TRBD2. This CDR3 has 13 amino acids. J lost 4 bases, V lost 7 bases, and 8 bases had no gene match. The germline V gene encodes CDR1 SQVTM and CDR2 ANQGSEA. CDR3 in amino acids: CSGGGRAPDTQYF. DNA for the CDR3: TGCAGCGGTGGAGGGAGGGCACCAGATACGCAGTATTTT.

This clone was observed a few times. This chain uses TRBV10-3 with TRBJ1-1; TRBD1 might be the D (6 bases). This CDR3 has 14 residues. Germline-derived CDR1 and CDR2 are ENHRY and SYGVKD. V was trimmed by 6 bases and J by 0 bases, leaving 11 bases between them. The CDR3 region has the DNA TGTGCCATCAGCGCCAGGGGATTGAACACTGAAGCTTTCTTT. This encodes CAISARGLNTEAFF.

This clone was counted once. The chain uses TRBV10-1 and TRBJ2-3; D call uncertain. V was cut by 3 bases and J by 0 bases, with 13 bases left in between. Germline V gene lookup returns CDR1 WNHNN and CDR2 SYGVQD (reference sequence). The CDR3 covers 16 residues. The CDR3 DNA follows: TGCGCCAGCAGTGATAATCCCGCAGGTAGCACAGATACGCAGTATTTT. Protein: CASSDNPAGSTDTQYF.

Worth noting for this clone: This likely stems from a read error, as it lies one base from a far larger clone. The chain joins TRBV7-9 to TRBJ2-1; 14 bases fit TRBD2. V gave up 5 bases and J gave up 8 bases; unmatched junction bases: 2. This CDR3 spans 14 amino acids. Germline assignment: CDR1 SEHNR and CDR2 FQNEAQ (reference sequence). The CDR3 coding sequence is TGTGCCAGCAGCCCGGGACTAGCGGGAGATGAGCAGTTCTTC. Encoded protein: CASSPGLAGDEQFF.

The gene calls are TRBV19 and TRBJ1-1, with D hard to call. The CDR3 sequence is 14 residues long. The germline V and J ends were trimmed by 4 bases and 0 bases, with 9 bases remaining between them. Germline V CDR1 and CDR2: LNHDA, SQIVND (reference sequence). This chain's CDR3 is CASSTVVMNTEAFF. The DNA for the CDR3 is TGTGCCAGTAGTACGGTCGTCATGAACACTGAAGCTTTCTTT.

The rearrangement uses TRBV2 and TRBJ2-1; D might be TRBD1 (6 bases). The CDR3 totals 13 residues. CDR1 is SNHLY, CDR2 FYNNEI, per germline. V lost 8 bases and J lost 0, with 8 bases in between. The CDR3 sequence: CASGQFSYNEQFF. For the CDR3, the DNA is TGTGCCAGCGGACAGTTCTCCTACAATGAGCAGTTCTTC.

This chain links TRBV10-3 with TRBJ2-7, with 7 nucleotides matching TRBD2. J gave up 2 bases and V 0 bases, and 4 bases lay outside the gene matches. The length of the CDR3 is 15 residues. Germline V gives CDR1 ENHRY, CDR2 SYGVKD. Here the CDR3 reads CAISESASGTYEQYF. The DNA for the CDR3 is TGTGCCATCAGTGAGTCTGCTAGCGGAACCTACGAGCAGTACTTC.

The V gene is TRBV19, the J gene TRBJ2-3; tentatively, D is TRBD2 (7 bases). Germline-derived CDR1 and CDR2 are LNHDA and SQIVND (reference sequence). Trimming stripped 5 bases from V and 5 bases from J, with 11 bases between. The CDR3 totals 13 residues. The CDR3 DNA reads as TGTGCCAGTAGTGCGGGGGCGGGAGATACGCAGTATTTT. It specifies CASSAGAGDTQYF.

The chain couples TRBV5-5 to TRBJ1-6; 7 bases map to TRBD1. The germline V gene encodes CDR1 SGHKS and CDR2 YYEKEE (reference sequence). With 0 bases clipped from V and 11 bases from J, the junction kept 5 bases outside the gene matches. CDR3 length: 14 residues. CDR3 loop: CASSLARGMTPLHF. The CDR3 DNA reads TGTGCCAGCAGCTTGGCCAGGGGGATGACACCCCTCCACTTT. The full variable domain, rest sourced from reference TRBV5-5 and TRBJ1-6, is DAGVTQSPTHLIKTRGQQVTLRCSPISGHKSVSWYQQVLGQGPQFIFQYYEKEERGRGNFPDRFSARQFPNYSSELNVNALLLGDSALYLCASSLARGMTPLHFGNGTRLTVT.

The chain employs TRBV4-3 and TRBJ2-6; D might be TRBD2 (6 bases). V lost 0 bases and J 0 bases, leaving 18 bases between the germline ends. CDR3 size: 20 residues. Germline values: CDR1 LGHNA, CDR2 YSLEER. CDR3 coding DNA: TGCGCCAGCAGCCAAGATCTTCCGGCGCAGGGAGGCTCTGGGGCCAACGTCCTGACTTTC. Amino acids: CASSQDLPAQGGSGANVLTF.

CDR3 loop: CATSRVDRSSYNEQFF. The CDR3 bases are TGTGCCACCAGCAGAGTAGACAGGAGCTCCTACAATGAGCAGTTCTTC. The rearrangement links TRBV15 to TRBJ2-1; tentatively, D is TRBD1 (6 bases). Germline V gene data show CDR1 as LNHNV and CDR2 as YYDKDF (reference sequence). The V end lost 1 base, the J end lost 0 bases, and 10 bases lay between the germline ends. The CDR3 spans 16 residues.